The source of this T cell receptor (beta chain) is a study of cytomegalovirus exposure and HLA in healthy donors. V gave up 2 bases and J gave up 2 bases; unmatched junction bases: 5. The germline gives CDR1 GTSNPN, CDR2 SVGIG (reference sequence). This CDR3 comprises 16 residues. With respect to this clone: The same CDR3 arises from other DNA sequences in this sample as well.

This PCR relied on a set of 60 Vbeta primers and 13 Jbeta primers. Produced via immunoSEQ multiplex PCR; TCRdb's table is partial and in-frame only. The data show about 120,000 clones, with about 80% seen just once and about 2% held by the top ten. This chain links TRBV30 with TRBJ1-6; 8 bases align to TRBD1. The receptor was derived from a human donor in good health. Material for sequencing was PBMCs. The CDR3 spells CAWSFRTGTYNSPLHF. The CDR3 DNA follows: TGTGCCTGGAGTTTCCGGACAGGGACCTATAATTCACCCCTCCACTTT.